This T cell receptor (beta chain) emerged from a study of blood T cell repertoires in COVID-19. About the study: The origin of the acute and convalescent COVID-19 samples was the United States, Italy and Spain. PBMCs, B-cell-depleted T cells, or T cells were the source of the cDNA or gDNA that made up the material.

The junction had 4 bases not matched to a gene; V was cut back by 4 bases and J by 4 bases. Germline assignment: CDR1 MDHEN and CDR2 SYDVKM. This CDR3 spans 14 amino acids. Seattle cases were enrolled at active infection and followed longitudinally. Original processing methods: Amplification with reference gene primers provided the estimates of nucleated cell counts. Assay used: immunoSEQ multiplex PCR; TCRdb lists only in-frame clones, some missing. The V and J calls and clone size are taken from that table; D and trimming were inferred from the DNA. The repertoire holds fewer than 300,000 clones, with about nine tenths as singletons.

The sequence came from a young adult with COVID-19, enrolled during active disease. The chain uses TRBV28 and TRBJ2-1, with 7 positions matching TRBD2. The sequenced material came from peripheral blood. CDR3 DNA: TGTGCCAGCAGTTGGGCTAGCGGTTACAATGAGCAGTTCTTC. Protein sequence: CASSWASGYNEQFF.